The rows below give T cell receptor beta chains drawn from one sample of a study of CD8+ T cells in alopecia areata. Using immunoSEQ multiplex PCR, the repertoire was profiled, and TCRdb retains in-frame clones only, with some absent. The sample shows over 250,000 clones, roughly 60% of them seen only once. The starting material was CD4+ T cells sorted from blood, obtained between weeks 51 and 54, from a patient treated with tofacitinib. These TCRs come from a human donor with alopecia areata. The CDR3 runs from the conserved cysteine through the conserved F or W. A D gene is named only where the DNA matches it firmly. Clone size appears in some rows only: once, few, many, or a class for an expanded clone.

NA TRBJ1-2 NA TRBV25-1 CASRGQGYYGYTF TGTGCCAGCAGAGGTCAGGGGTACTATGGCTACACCTTC
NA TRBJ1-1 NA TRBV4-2 CASSQDHGGKGQNTEAFF TGTGCCAGCAGCCAAGATCACGGCGGAAAGGGCCAGAACACTGAAGCTTTCTTT
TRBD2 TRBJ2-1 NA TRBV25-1 CASSERLAGKQFF TGTGCCAGCAGTGAACGTCTAGCGGGGAAGCAGTTCTTC
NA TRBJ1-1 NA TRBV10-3 CAISAGHGGNTEAFF TGTGCCATCAGCGCAGGGCACGGGGGGAACACTGAAGCTTTCTTT
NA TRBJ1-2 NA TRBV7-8 CASSLAETRGGYTF TGTGCCAGCAGCTTAGCCGAAACGAGAGGAGGCTACACCTTC
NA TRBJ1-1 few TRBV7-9 CASSLSQGNTEAFF TGTGCCAGCAGCTTAAGTCAGGGAAACACTGAAGCTTTCTTT
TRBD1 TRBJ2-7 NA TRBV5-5 CASSLLRDRASF TGTGCCAGCAGCCTTCTAAGGGACAGGGCATCCTTC
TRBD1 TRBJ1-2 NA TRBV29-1 CSVEPQGVYGYTF TGCAGCGTTGAGCCACAGGGGGTATATGGCTACACCTTC
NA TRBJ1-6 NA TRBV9 CASSGGENSPLHF TGTGCCAGCAGCGGGGGGGAAAATTCACCCCTCCACTTT
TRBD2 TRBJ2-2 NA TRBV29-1 CSVARLGGGNTGELFF TGCAGCGTTGCCCGGCTTGGCGGGGGGAACACCGGGGAGCTGTTTTTT
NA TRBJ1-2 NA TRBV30 CAWSTGNANYGYTF TGTGCCTGGAGTACGGGAAACGCTAACTATGGCTACACCTTC
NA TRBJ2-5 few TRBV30 CAWSVQGTQETQYF TGTGCCTGGAGTGTTCAAGGGACTCAAGAGACCCAGTACTTC
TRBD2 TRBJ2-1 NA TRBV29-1 CSVGRLAGTNEQFF TGCAGCGTGGGGAGGCTAGCGGGGACCAATGAGCAGTTCTTC
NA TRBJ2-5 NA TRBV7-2 CASNQRTRETQYF TGTGCCAGCAACCAACGGACGAGGGAGACCCAGTACTTC
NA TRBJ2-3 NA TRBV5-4 CASSLWETDTQYF TGTGCCAGCAGCTTGTGGGAAACAGATACGCAGTATTTT
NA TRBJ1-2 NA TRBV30 CAWSVGRGSGYTF TGTGCCTGGAGTGTGGGCAGGGGAAGCGGCTACACCTTC
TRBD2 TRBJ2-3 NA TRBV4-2 CASSRLAGGLSQLTDTQYF TGTGCCAGCAGCCGGCTAGCGGGGGGGCTTTCCCAGTTGACAGATACGCAGTATTTT
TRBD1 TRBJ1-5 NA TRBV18 CASSPRQGLLTQHF TGTGCCAGCTCGCCACGACAGGGTCTCTTGACCCAGCATTTT
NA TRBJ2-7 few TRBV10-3 CAIGQTYEQYF TGTGCCATCGGACAGACCTACGAGCAGTACTTC
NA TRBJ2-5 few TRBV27 CASSGGTPQETQYF TGTGCCAGCAGTGGGGGGACACCCCAAGAGACCCAGTACTTC
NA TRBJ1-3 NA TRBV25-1 CASSELAAKPGNTIYF TGTGCCAGCAGTGAACTGGCGGCAAAACCTGGAAACACCATATATTTT
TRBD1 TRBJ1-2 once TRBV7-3 CASSIRDRGEVGYGYTF TGTGCCAGCAGCATCCGGGACAGGGGAGAGGTTGGCTATGGCTACACCTTC
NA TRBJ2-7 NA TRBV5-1 CASSLFSSYEQYF TGCGCCAGCAGCTTATTTAGTTCCTACGAGCAGTACTTC
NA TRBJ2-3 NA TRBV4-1 CASSRVKGDTQYF TGCGCCAGCAGCCGTGTAAAGGGGGATACGCAGTATTTT
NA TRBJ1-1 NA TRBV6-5 CASSSPGGTEAFF TGTGCCAGCAGTTCCCCCGGGGGCACTGAAGCTTTCTTT
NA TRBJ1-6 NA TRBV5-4 CASSLGAAYNSPLHF TGTGCCAGCAGCCTGGGGGCGGCGTATAATTCACCCCTCCACTTT
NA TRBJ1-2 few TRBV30 CAWSVLTNYGYTF TGTGCCTGGAGTGTACTCACTAACTATGGCTACACCTTC
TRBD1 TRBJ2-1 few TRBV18 CASSLPGQGNEQFF TGTGCCAGCTCACTTCCGGGACAGGGTAATGAGCAGTTCTTC
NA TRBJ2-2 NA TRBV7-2 CASSLHLGSGELFF TGTGCCAGCAGCTTACACTTGGGTTCCGGGGAGCTGTTTTTT
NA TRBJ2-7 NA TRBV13 CASSPGPPVSSYEQYF TGTGCCAGCAGCCCAGGCCCCCCGGTGAGCTCCTACGAGCAGTACTTC
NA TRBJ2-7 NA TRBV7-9 CASSLGAEQYF TGTGCCAGCAGCTTAGGGGCCGAGCAGTACTTC
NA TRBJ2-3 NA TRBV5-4 CASSLEGDLADTQYF TGTGCCAGCAGCTTAGAGGGAGATCTTGCAGATACGCAGTATTTT
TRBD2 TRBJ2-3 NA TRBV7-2 CASSSTSGGPTDTQYF TGTGCCAGCAGCTCGACTAGCGGGGGGCCCACAGATACGCAGTATTTT
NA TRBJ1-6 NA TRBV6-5 CASSSAGYNSPLHF TGTGCCAGCAGTTCGGCAGGATATAATTCACCCCTCCACTTT
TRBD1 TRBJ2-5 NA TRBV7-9 CASRPGTVQETQYF TGTGCCAGCAGACCAGGGACAGTCCAAGAGACCCAGTACTTC
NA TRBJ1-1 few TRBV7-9 CASSLHIEPEAFF TGTGCCAGCAGCTTACATATCGAGCCGGAGGCTTTCTTT
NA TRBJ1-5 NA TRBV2 CASSERGGQPQHF TGTGCCAGCTCGGAAAGGGGAGGTCAGCCCCAGCATTTT
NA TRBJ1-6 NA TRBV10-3 CAISELGPDNSPLHF TGTGCCATCAGTGAACTCGGACCTGATAATTCACCCCTCCACTTT
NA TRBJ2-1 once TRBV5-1 CASSLLFTPGSYNEQFF TGCGCCAGCAGCTTACTCTTCACACCGGGCTCCTACAATGAGCAGTTCTTC
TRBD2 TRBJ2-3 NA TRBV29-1 CSVASGGAGTQYF TGCAGCGTTGCCAGCGGGGGGGCAGGTACGCAGTATTTT